The 18 T cell receptor beta chains reported below all come from one sample, sequenced in a study of Ad26.COV2.S vaccination and SARS-CoV-2 variants (dated by TCRdb to the early 2020s). The library was made by the immunoSEQ multiplex PCR assay. TCRdb holds this immuneACCESS table with in-frame rearrangements only. Some clones are missing; in checked studies, unresolved V genes explain under half, and the rest has no known cause. The sample profile shows some 420,000 clones; approximately 87% of them were found once. In total, the top ten clones hold less than 4.5% of the sample. Interpreted using the paper, the treatment or condition label stands for: 19 received Ad26.COV2.S at low or high dose, single or two shots; roughly five received placebo; per-sample allocation not given. Repertoires of vaccine and placebo recipients were sequenced from samples taken on day 63 after the first injection. Here the sequenced sample was peripheral blood, taken in a trial of Ad26.COV2.S vaccine versus placebo. The receptor source for this set is a person between 18 and 59 years old who received the Ad26.COV2.S COVID-19 vaccine or a placebo.

This clone was detected only once. The V and J genes are TRBV5-6 and TRBJ2-5; 9 nucleotides align to TRBD1. CDR1 is SGHDT and CDR2 is YYEEEE in the germline V gene. With 0 bases clipped from V and 3 bases from J, the junction kept 3 bases outside the gene matches. The length of the CDR3 is 15 residues. The CDR3, as DNA: TGTGCCAGCAGCTTGGAGGGACAGGGTAAAGAGACCCAGTACTTC. It specifies CASSLEGQGKETQYF.

This clone has a single count. The chain has TRBV15 and TRBJ1-1; D might be TRBD1 (5 bases). With 5 bases removed from V and 0 bases from J, the gap between germline ends came to 13 bases. The germline V gene has CDR1 LNHNV and CDR2 YYDKDF (reference sequence). The CDR3 runs to 15 residues. The CDR3 bases are TGTGCCACCAGCTTACGCAGGGACCTGAACACTGAAGCTTTCTTT. Translating gives CATSLRRDLNTEAFF.

This rearrangement joins TRBV12-3 or TRBV12-4 to TRBJ2-7, with D perhaps being TRBD1 or TRBD2 (7 bases each). V was shortened by 5 bases and J by 6 bases, with 14 bases between the two germline ends. This CDR3 region has 13 residues. CDR3 region: CASSQLRGGEQYF. The CDR3 bases are TGTGCCAGCAGTCAACTCAGGGGGGGCGAGCAGTACTTC.

The J gene is TRBJ2-3, the V gene TRBV12-3 or TRBV12-4; D remains unclear. The V gene lost 3 bases and the J gene lost 4 bases, with 8 bases spanning the gap. The CDR3 is 13 amino acids. The CDR3 DNA is TGTGCCAGCAGTTTTACGGAACCAGATACGCAGTATTTT. Translation gives CASSFTEPDTQYF.

This clone turned up a few times. This chain links TRBV5-1 with TRBJ1-4, with D unclear. Germline V gives CDR1 SGHRS, CDR2 YFSETQ. V was shortened by 5 bases and J by 0 bases, with 8 bases between the two germline ends. CDR3 length: 14 amino acids. The CDR3 DNA sequence: TGCGCCAGCAGAAAGGGAACAACTAATGAAAAACTGTTTTTT. It yields the protein CASRKGTTNEKLFF.

V and J are TRBV4-2 and TRBJ1-1, with D possibly matching TRBD1 (6 bases). Per the germline V gene, CDR1 is LGHNA and CDR2 is YNFKEQ. The CDR3 totals 13 residues. V dropped 4 bases and J dropped 5 bases, with 11 bases sitting between them. CDR3 protein: CASSPTGRTEAFF. DNA of the CDR3: TGTGCCAGCAGCCCCACAGGGAGGACTGAAGCTTTCTTT.

This clone was seen only once. The gene calls are TRBV6-5 and TRBJ2-5, with 10 bases that match TRBD2. Trimming cost V 6 bases and J 2 bases; bases outside gene matches: 0. Germline lookup yields CDR1 MNHEY and CDR2 SVGAGI. The CDR3 sequence is 13 residues long. The CDR3 region is CASRAGGQETQYF. CDR3 nucleotides: TGTGCCAGCAGAGCGGGGGGGCAAGAGACCCAGTACTTC.

The J gene is TRBJ1-1, the V gene TRBV6-6, with 7 bases that match TRBD1. Germline loops: CDR1 MNHNY, CDR2 SVGAGI (reference sequence). The CDR3 length is 14 residues. V was clipped by 2 bases and J by 1 base; unmatched bases: 1. The CDR3 is CASSYNRGNTEAFF. CDR3 in DNA: TGTGCCAGCAGTTACAACAGGGGGAACACTGAAGCTTTCTTT.

The chain recombines TRBV28 with TRBJ1-6; 7 bases align to TRBD1. J lost 10 bases, V lost 1 base, and 7 bases had no gene match. Per the germline V gene, CDR1 is MDHEN and CDR2 is SYDVKM. This CDR3 is built from 15 residues. This CDR3 is CASSLFGTVKSPLHF. The CDR3 nucleotides are TGTGCCAGCAGTTTATTTGGGACAGTAAAATCACCCCTCCACTTT.

The chain joins TRBV6-2 or TRBV6-3 to TRBJ2-1; D gene unclear. The germline V gene encodes CDR1 MNHEY and CDR2 SVGEGT. Trimming took 5 bases from V and 0 from J, leaving 8 bases between them. There are 14 residues in the CDR3. The CDR3 region is CASSNPSSYNEQFF. The CDR3 nucleotides read TGTGCCAGCAGTAACCCCAGCTCCTACAATGAGCAGTTCTTC.

The chain links TRBV28 to TRBJ1-5, with D maybe TRBD1 (5 bases). Trimming left V 4 bases short and J 5 bases short, with 12 bases between. CDR3 length equals 14 residues. Germline assignment: CDR1 MDHEN and CDR2 SYDVKM. For the CDR3, the DNA is TGTGCCAGCAGTTCCCCGGACACTTATCAGCCCCAGCATTTT. It specifies CASSSPDTYQPQHF.

V gene TRBV6-5 combines with J gene TRBJ1-2; 10 nucleotides agree with TRBD1. The CDR3 has 15 residues. Germline V gene data show CDR1 as MNHEY and CDR2 as SVGAGI. V was clipped by 0 bases and J by 7 bases; unmatched bases: 5. CDR3 loop: CASSYSDRGRSGYTF. DNA for the CDR3: TGTGCCAGCAGTTACTCAGACAGGGGGCGGAGTGGCTACACCTTC.

This clone has a single count. The chain recombines TRBV6-6 with TRBJ2-1; D is ambiguous. The CDR3 runs 16 residues. Germline V gene sequence: CDR1 MNHNY, CDR2 SVGAGI (reference sequence). Trimming pared 5 bases from V and 0 bases from J, leaving 14 bases between. The CDR3 nucleotides are TGTGCCAGCAGTCACCACAGCAGCAACTCCTACAATGAGCAGTTCTTC. Protein: CASSHHSSNSYNEQFF.

This clone was counted ten times or more. The chain uses TRBV13 and TRBJ2-7; unclear D gene. V was pared by 2 bases and J by 5 bases, with 10 bases between. This CDR3 comprises 13 residues. Germline assignment: CDR1 PRHDT and CDR2 FYEKMQ (reference sequence). The CDR3 is CASSLRYRDEQYF. Here the CDR3 DNA reads TGTGCCAGCAGCTTAAGGTATAGGGACGAGCAGTACTTC.

This sequence joins TRBV7-8 and TRBJ2-3, with D possibly TRBD1 on 5 matching bases. Trimming removed 3 bases at V and 0 bases at J, with 13 bases between. This CDR3 has 16 residues. Germline values: CDR1 SGHVS, CDR2 FQNEAQ. The DNA for the CDR3 is TGTGCCAGCAGCTTTCGCAGGGCAGACAGCACAGATACGCAGTATTTT. It is translated as CASSFRRADSTDTQYF.

This rearrangement joins TRBV14 to TRBJ2-7; D uncertain. CDR1 and CDR2 (germline): SGHDN, FVKESK. Trimming cost V 0 bases and J 0 bases, with 6 bases left between them. The CDR3 extends over 14 amino acids. The CDR3 DNA is TGTGCCAGCAGCCAAGATCCCAGCTCCTACGAGCAGTACTTC. It translates to CASSQDPSSYEQYF.

The gene calls are TRBV4-1 and TRBJ1-3; TRBD1 matches 8 bases. Germline lookup yields CDR1 MGHRA and CDR2 YSYEKL. The CDR3 sequence is 15 residues long. With 3 bases clipped from V and 9 bases from J, the junction kept 10 bases outside the gene matches. CDR3 amino acids: CASSQLDRAQVTIYF. CDR3 DNA sequence: TGCGCCAGCAGCCAGCTGGACAGGGCTCAGGTCACCATATATTTT.

The chain joins TRBV6-5 to TRBJ2-1; D perhaps matches TRBD1 (5 bases). CDR1 MNHEY and CDR2 SVGAGI come from the germline V gene. Between the trimmed V and J ends, which lost 7 bases and 0 bases, there was a span of 13 bases. This CDR3 spans 15 amino acids. The CDR3 loop is CASKPSGISYNEQFF. As DNA, the CDR3 is TGTGCCAGCAAGCCGTCAGGGATCTCCTACAATGAGCAGTTCTTC.